This T cell receptor beta chain originates from a study of shared clonotypes between healthy human individuals. Here immunoSEQ multiplex PCR was the method, and the copy in TCRdb shows in-frame clones only, minus some. Among around 2.1 million clones listed, approximately 94% were seen once. For this clone: What it binds is unknown.

There were only Caucasian adults among the donors, and all lived in Nashville, Tennessee. Study results and limitations: Having only a few donors restricted how much genetic and exposure-history diversity was captured. Among the subsets, naive ones generally showed larger estimated richness than memory ones. Generation probability values for non-shared clonotypes were lower than those for clonotypes shared by all four donors.

Germline lookup yields CDR1 MNHEY and CDR2 SVGAGI. The CDR3 is 15 residues long. Germline trimming cut 6 bases from V and 4 bases from J; bases unmatched to any gene: 9. This TCR derives from a man younger than 35 in good health. The chain joins TRBV6-5 to TRBJ1-2, with 9 nucleotides matching TRBD1. The specimen sequenced was naive CD4+ T cells sorted from blood. The subset was: CD45RA+ positively selected. The CDR3 sequence is CASSRGDRDGYGYTF. In DNA form, the CDR3 reads TGTGCCAGCAGCCGTGGGGACAGGGATGGCTATGGCTACACCTTC.